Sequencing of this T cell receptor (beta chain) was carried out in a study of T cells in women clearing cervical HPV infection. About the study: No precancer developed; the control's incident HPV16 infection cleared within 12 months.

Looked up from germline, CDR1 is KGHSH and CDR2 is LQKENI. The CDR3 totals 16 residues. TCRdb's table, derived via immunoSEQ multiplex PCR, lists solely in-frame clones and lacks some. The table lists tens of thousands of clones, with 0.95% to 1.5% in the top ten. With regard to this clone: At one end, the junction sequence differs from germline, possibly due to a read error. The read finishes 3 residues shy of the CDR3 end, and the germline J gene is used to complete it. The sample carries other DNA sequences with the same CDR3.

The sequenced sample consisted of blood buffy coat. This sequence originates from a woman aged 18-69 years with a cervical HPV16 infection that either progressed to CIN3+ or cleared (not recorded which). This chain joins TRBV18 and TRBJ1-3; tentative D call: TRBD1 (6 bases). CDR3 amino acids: CASSLQGAGFGNTIYF. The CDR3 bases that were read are TGTGCCAGCTCGCTACAGGGAGCTGGGTTTGGAAACACG.